The rows below give T cell receptor beta chains drawn from one sample of a study of control samples from healthy donors and cancer patients. Produced via immunoSEQ multiplex PCR; TCRdb's table is partial and in-frame only. The sample lists around 82,000 clones; about 90% were seen once. Sequences were obtained from blood. Receptors originate from a man in his fifties in good health. Each CDR3 is given with its conserved first and last residue. The D gene is left open where the match is weak. Expanded clones get a size class; other rows say once, few or many, or leave the size out.

size	V	J	D	CDR3	DNA
.	TRBV2	TRBJ1-2	TRBD1	CASRGTGENYGYTF	TGTGCCAGCAGGGGGACAGGGGAGAACTATGGCTACACCTTC
.	TRBV5-1	TRBJ2-3	TRBD2	CASSLGSGSDTQYF	TGCGCCAGCAGCTTGGGTAGCGGGAGCGATACGCAGTATTTT
.	TRBV11-2	TRBJ2-7	.	CASSTSGGNYEQYF	TGTGCCAGCAGCACAAGTGGGGGAAACTACGAGCAGTACTTC
.	TRBV28	TRBJ1-6	.	CASSLGSHNSPLHF	TGTGCCAGCAGTCTCGGGTCGCATAATTCACCCCTCCACTTT
.	TRBV21-1	TRBJ1-2	.	CASSKLVNYGYTF	TGTGCCAGCAGCAAATTGGTTAACTATGGCTACACCTTC
.	TRBV14	TRBJ1-2	TRBD1	CASSQDRGLEGYTF	TGTGCCAGCAGCCAAGACAGGGGGCTGGAAGGCTACACCTTC
.	TRBV6-5	TRBJ2-1	.	CASSSPRVGRYEQFF	TGTGCCAGCAGTAGTCCCAGGGTAGGGCGGTATGAGCAGTTCTTC
.	TRBV6-5	TRBJ2-5	.	CASSYFYQETQYF	TGTGCCAGCAGTTACTTTTATCAAGAGACCCAGTACTTC
.	TRBV5-5	TRBJ1-5	.	CASSRTDYQPQHF	TGTGCCAGCAGCCGAACAGATTATCAGCCCCAGCATTTT
.	TRBV7-2	TRBJ1-1	.	CASSFQWGVAFF	TGTGCCAGCAGCTTTCAGTGGGGTGTGGCTTTCTTT
.	TRBV29-1	TRBJ1-1	.	CSVEGAGPAFF	TGCAGCGTTGAAGGTGCAGGGCCGGCTTTCTTT
.	TRBV7-6	TRBJ2-1	TRBD2	CASSPRGTSGSWVDEQFF	TGTGCCAGCAGCCCTAGAGGGACTAGCGGGAGCTGGGTCGATGAGCAGTTCTTC
once	TRBV30	TRBJ2-5	.	CAWSVGSEETQYF	TGTGCCTGGAGTGTGGGTAGTGAAGAGACCCAGTACTTC
many	TRBV9	TRBJ2-1	.	CASSGHEQFF	TGTGCCAGCAGCGGGCATGAGCAGTTCTTC
.	TRBV10-1	TRBJ2-1	TRBD1	CASSTGQGYEQFF	TGCGCCAGTTCGACAGGGCAGGGGTATGAGCAGTTCTTC
once	TRBV7-3	TRBJ1-5	TRBD1	CASSLDSGGPLHF	TGTGCCAGCAGCTTAGATTCAGGGGGCCCACTGCATTTT
.	TRBV12-3/TRBV12-4	TRBJ1-1	.	CASSFYSNTEAFF	TGTGCCAGCAGTTTTTACTCGAACACTGAAGCTTTCTTT
once	TRBV20-1	TRBJ2-5	.	CSAVKRETQYF	TGCAGTGCTGTTAAGCGCGAGACCCAGTACTTC